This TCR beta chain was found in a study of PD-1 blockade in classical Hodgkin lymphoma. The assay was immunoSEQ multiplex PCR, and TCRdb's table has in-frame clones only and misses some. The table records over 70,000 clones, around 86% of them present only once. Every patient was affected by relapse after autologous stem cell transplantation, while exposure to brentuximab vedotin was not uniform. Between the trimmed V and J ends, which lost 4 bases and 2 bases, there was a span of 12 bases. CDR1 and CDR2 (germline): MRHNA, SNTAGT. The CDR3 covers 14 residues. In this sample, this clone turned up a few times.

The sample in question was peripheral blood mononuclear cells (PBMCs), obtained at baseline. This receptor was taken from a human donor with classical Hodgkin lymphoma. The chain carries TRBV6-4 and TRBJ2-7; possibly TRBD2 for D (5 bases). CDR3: CASSVSRGTYEQYF. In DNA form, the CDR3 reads TGTGCCAGCAGTGTCTCCCGGGGAACCTACGAGCAGTACTTC.